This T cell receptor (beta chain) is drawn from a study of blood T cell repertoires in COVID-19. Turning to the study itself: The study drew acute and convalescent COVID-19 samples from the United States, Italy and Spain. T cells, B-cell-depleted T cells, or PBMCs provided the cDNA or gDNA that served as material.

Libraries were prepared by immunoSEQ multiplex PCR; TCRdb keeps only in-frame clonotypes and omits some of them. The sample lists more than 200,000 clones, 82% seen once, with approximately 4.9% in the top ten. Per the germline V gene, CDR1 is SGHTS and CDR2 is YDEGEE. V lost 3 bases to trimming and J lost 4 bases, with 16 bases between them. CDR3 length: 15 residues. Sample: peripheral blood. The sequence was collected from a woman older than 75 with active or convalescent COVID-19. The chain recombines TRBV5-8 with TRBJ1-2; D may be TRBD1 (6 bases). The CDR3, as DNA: TGTGCCAGCAGCTCACGACAGGCTGTAGTCTATGGCTACACCTTC. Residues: CASSSRQAVVYGYTF.